The 32 T cell receptor beta chains below all came from one sample that was sequenced in a study of CD8 T cells in ankylosing spondylitis. TCRdb processed the 5' RACE reads anew with MiXCR; each CDR3 protein has one entry. The sample yields about 15,000 distinct CDR3 sequences, 2.5% to 3% seen once. Sequencing was carried out using blood, either unsorted or a sorted T cell fraction (not recorded which). Receptor source: a male donor with ankylosing spondylitis or in good health (not recorded which).

This clonotype has ten or more counts. This chain uses TRBV9 with TRBJ2-5; D is unclear. Per germline, CDR1 SGDLS and CDR2 YYNGEE. The CDR3 has 14 residues. V was trimmed by 2 bases and J by 4 bases, leaving 12 bases between them. This CDR3 reads CASSVRPLGETQYF. The CDR3 DNA sequence: TGTGCCAGCAGCGTTAGGCCTCTTGGAGAGACCCAGTACTTC.

This clonotype has a count of ten or more. This chain links TRBV9 with TRBJ1-1; D gene ambiguous. The germline gives CDR1 SGDLS, CDR2 YYNGEE. The ends were cut back, 0 bases at V and 1 base at J, with 7 bases in the middle. The CDR3 loop spans 14 amino acids. The CDR3 nucleotides read TGTGCCAGCAGCGTAGCTGGGCCGAACACTGAAGCTTTCTTT. As protein: CASSVAGPNTEAFF.

The table lists this clonotype with many counts. The chain joins TRBV9 to TRBJ2-2; 8 positions match TRBD1. Unmatched junction bases numbered 22, after V lost 4 bases and J lost 5 bases. CDR3 length: 20 residues. CDR1 SGDLS and CDR2 YYNGEE come from the germline V gene. In DNA, the CDR3 is TGTGCCAGCAGCACTCAAGGGTCAGGGGGCCCTCACCCACAGACCGGGGAGCTGTTTTTT. It encodes CASSTQGSGGPHPQTGELFF.

The table lists this clonotype with many counts. The rearrangement links TRBV9 to TRBJ2-7; a weak D match, TRBD1 (6 bases). The germline V gene has CDR1 SGDLS and CDR2 YYNGEE. The CDR3 totals 13 residues. Trimming shortened V by 4 bases and J by 5 bases, and 13 bases separated the two germline ends. In DNA, the CDR3 is TGTGCCAGCAGCCCCCGAGGGGGACACGAGCAGTACTTC. This codes for CASSPRGGHEQYF.

In its sample, this clonotype was seen a few times. The chain combines TRBV9 with TRBJ1-6, with D unresolved. The germline V gene has CDR1 SGDLS and CDR2 YYNGEE. CDR3 size: 14 residues. V dropped 0 bases and J dropped 11 bases, with 12 bases sitting between them. The CDR3 sequence is CASSVGNGVPPLHF. DNA of the CDR3: TGTGCCAGCAGCGTAGGAAATGGTGTTCCACCCCTCCACTTT. Complete variable domain (other parts from reference TRBV9 and TRBJ1-6): DSGVTQTPKHLITATGQRVTLRCSPRSGDLSVYWYQQSLDQGLQFLIQYYNGEERAKGNILERFSAQQFPDLHSELNLSSLELGDSALYFCASSVGNGVPPLHFGNGTRLTVT.

There are many counts of this clonotype. This chain connects TRBV9 to TRBJ1-2; the D gene is possibly TRBD1 (5 bases). V lost 1 base and J 8 bases, leaving 21 bases between the germline ends. Germline V gene sequence: CDR1 SGDLS, CDR2 YYNGEE. The CDR3 consists of 16 residues. CDR3 nucleotides: TGTGCCAGCAGCGTATTGTCCCAGAGGGGAGGGAGCGGCTACACCTTC. Residues: CASSVLSQRGGSGYTF.

This clonotype was counted ten times or more. The chain combines TRBV9 with TRBJ2-1, with TRBD2 identical over 10 bases. The CDR3 has 16 amino acids. The germline V gene encodes CDR1 SGDLS and CDR2 YYNGEE. Trimming removed 1 base from V and 2 bases from J; junction bases left unmatched: 3. CDR3 DNA sequence: TGTGCCAGCAGCGTAATGAGCGGGAGGGCCTACAATGAGCAGTTCTTC. It codes for CASSVMSGRAYNEQFF.

The sample holds many counts of this clonotype. V usage is TRBV9 and J usage is TRBJ2-7; D may be TRBD1 (6 bases). Per the germline V gene, CDR1 is SGDLS and CDR2 is YYNGEE. The CDR3 length is 14 residues. Deletions cut 3 bases from V and 2 bases from J, with 12 bases between. The CDR3 protein is CASSANRDTYEQYF. The CDR3, as DNA: TGTGCCAGCAGCGCGAACCGGGACACCTACGAGCAGTACTTC.

This clonotype has ten or more counts. The chain couples TRBV9 to TRBJ2-7; possibly TRBD1 for D (7 bases). The CDR3 consists of 15 residues. Between the trimmed V and J ends, which lost 0 bases and 5 bases, there was a span of 15 bases. Germline CDR1 and CDR2: SGDLS and YYNGEE. The CDR3 DNA reads TGTGCCAGCAGCGTAGCGGGAGACAGGGTCGACGAGCAGTACTTC. Protein: CASSVAGDRVDEQYF.

The sample holds many counts of this clonotype. The rearrangement joins TRBV9 to TRBJ2-3, with D unclear. CDR1 and CDR2 from the germline V gene are SGDLS and YYNGEE. Trimming pared 0 bases from V and 0 bases from J, leaving 5 bases between. The CDR3 covers 14 residues. Here the CDR3 DNA reads TGTGCCAGCAGCGTAGGGTCTAGCACAGATACGCAGTATTTT. Translating gives CASSVGSSTDTQYF. Full variable domain (remainder filled in from reference TRBV9 and TRBJ2-3): DSGVTQTPKHLITATGQRVTLRCSPRSGDLSVYWYQQSLDQGLQFLIQYYNGEERAKGNILERFSAQQFPDLHSELNLSSLELGDSALYFCASSVGSSTDTQYFGPGTRLTVL.

Ten or more counts support this clonotype. V and J are TRBV9 and TRBJ2-6; 7 bases fit TRBD1. With V trimmed by 3 bases and J by 0 bases, 6 bases remained unmatched. In germline, CDR1 is SGDLS, CDR2 YYNGEE. This CDR3 contains 17 residues. The CDR3 region has the DNA TGTGCCAGCAGCGCCGGGACAGTCCTCTCTGGGGCCAACGTCCTGACTTTC. Its translation: CASSAGTVLSGANVLTF. Combining the CDR3 with reference TRBV9 and TRBJ2-6 gives the whole variable domain DSGVTQTPKHLITATGQRVTLRCSPRSGDLSVYWYQQSLDQGLQFLIQYYNGEERAKGNILERFSAQQFPDLHSELNLSSLELGDSALYFCASSAGTVLSGANVLTFGAGSRLTVL.

This clonotype has just a few counts. The chain joins TRBV9 to TRBJ1-4; D ambiguous. The CDR3 consists of 15 residues. Trimming cost V 0 bases and J 8 bases, with 14 bases left between them. The germline gives CDR1 SGDLS, CDR2 YYNGEE. The CDR3 here is CASSVGTFPGEKLFF. The CDR3 DNA is TGTGCCAGCAGCGTAGGGACCTTCCCGGGAGAAAAACTGTTTTTT.

This clonotype is categorized as medium-sized. The genes are TRBV9 and TRBJ2-2, with D possibly being TRBD1 (6 bases). The CDR3 has 12 amino acids. Germline CDR1 and CDR2: SGDLS and YYNGEE. V dropped 5 bases and J dropped 10 bases, with 12 bases sitting between them. CDR3 amino acids: CASSATGTELFF. The CDR3 coding sequence is TGTGCCAGCAGTGCAACAGGGACGGAGCTGTTTTTT.

At least ten counts were recorded for this clonotype. The V and J genes are TRBV9 and TRBJ2-7; D perhaps matches TRBD1 (6 bases). The CDR3 runs to 13 residues. The V end lost 4 bases, the J end lost 2 bases, and 10 bases lay between the germline ends. Germline values: CDR1 SGDLS, CDR2 YYNGEE. The CDR3 DNA reads as TGTGCCAGCAGCCCCGGGACAACCTACGAGCAGTACTTC. Its translation: CASSPGTTYEQYF.

By share, this clonotype counts as medium-sized (0.01 to 0.1%). V gene TRBV9 combines with J gene TRBJ1-1; D not resolved. The length of the CDR3 is 13 residues. The V gene lost 0 bases and the J gene lost 0 bases, with 3 bases spanning the gap. Germline V gene sequence: CDR1 SGDLS, CDR2 YYNGEE. The CDR3 DNA sequence: TGTGCCAGCAGCGTAGCCGTGAACACTGAAGCTTTCTTT. Residues: CASSVAVNTEAFF.

This clonotype has ten or more counts. The chain recombines TRBV9 with TRBJ2-1, with 10 bases fitting TRBD1. The J segment lost 7 bases and the V segment lost 4 bases, leaving 11 bases of the junction unmatched. Germline V gene sequence: CDR1 SGDLS, CDR2 YYNGEE. This CDR3 has 16 amino acids. CDR3 sequence reads: CASSPKGQGVGNEQFF. The CDR3 DNA reads TGTGCCAGCAGCCCAAAAGGACAGGGGGTGGGGAATGAGCAGTTCTTC.

This clonotype was recorded many times. The rearrangement links TRBV9 to TRBJ2-5; 10 nucleotides line up with TRBD2. The CDR3 extends over 15 amino acids. J lost 5 bases, V lost 2 bases, and 6 bases had no gene match. Germline V CDR1 and CDR2: SGDLS, YYNGEE. The CDR3 DNA follows: TGTGCCAGCAGCGTCGGGACTAGCGTTGGGGAGACCCAGTACTTC. This codes for CASSVGTSVGETQYF.

There are many counts of this clonotype. The V gene is TRBV21-1, the J gene TRBJ2-3; TRBD1 reflects the table's D call only, with no check against the DNA. TRBV21-1 is listed as a pseudogene. The CDR3 has 16 residues. CDR3 protein: CASTPVFQLDTDTQYF. DNA of the CDR3: TGTGCCAGCACGCCCGTCTTCCAACTCGACACAGATACGCAGTATTTT.

This clonotype was seen at least ten times. This chain links TRBV9 with TRBJ1-3; D uncertain. The CDR3 covers 16 residues. V shed 0 bases and J shed 1 base, with 11 bases lying between them. Germline V CDR1 and CDR2: SGDLS, YYNGEE. DNA for the CDR3: TGTGCCAGCAGCGTAGTATCCGGAAGGTCTGGAAACACCATATATTTT. Protein product: CASSVVSGRSGNTIYF.

This clonotype was observed many times. The chain recombines TRBV9 with TRBJ2-7, with TRBD1 matching 8 bases. V was pared by 0 bases and J by 5 bases, with 10 bases of the junction left unmatched. This CDR3 has 16 amino acids. Germline CDR1 and CDR2: SGDLS and YYNGEE. The CDR3 protein is CASSVDLQGVVNEQYF. The DNA of the CDR3 is TGTGCCAGCAGCGTAGACCTACAGGGGGTAGTCAACGAGCAGTACTTC. The full variable domain, with the rest looked up from reference TRBV9 and TRBJ2-7, is DSGVTQTPKHLITATGQRVTLRCSPRSGDLSVYWYQQSLDQGLQFLIQYYNGEERAKGNILERFSAQQFPDLHSELNLSSLELGDSALYFCASSVDLQGVVNEQYFGPGTRLTVT.

This clonotype was detected many times. The chain recombines TRBV9 with TRBJ2-7; D ambiguous. V shed 3 bases and J shed 3 bases, with 16 bases lying between them. Germline V gene sequence: CDR1 SGDLS, CDR2 YYNGEE. The CDR3 sequence is 15 residues long. The chain's CDR3 is CASSEGSDNLYEQYF. CDR3 coding DNA: TGTGCCAGCAGCGAGGGCAGCGACAACCTCTACGAGCAGTACTTC. Combining the CDR3 with reference TRBV9 and TRBJ2-7 gives the whole variable domain DSGVTQTPKHLITATGQRVTLRCSPRSGDLSVYWYQQSLDQGLQFLIQYYNGEERAKGNILERFSAQQFPDLHSELNLSSLELGDSALYFCASSEGSDNLYEQYFGPGTRLTVT.

This clonotype occurred many times. V usage is TRBV9 and J usage is TRBJ2-3; tentatively, D is TRBD2 (6 bases). V lost 7 bases and J lost 2, with 11 bases in between. CDR3 length: 13 residues. CDR1 and CDR2 from the germline V gene are SGDLS and YYNGEE. The CDR3 reads CASGTSLTDTQYF. The CDR3 DNA is TGTGCCAGCGGGACTTCCCTCACAGATACGCAGTATTTT.

In its sample, this clonotype ranks as medium-sized (0.01 to 0.1%). The rearrangement links TRBV9 to TRBJ2-2, with TRBD2 identical over 7 bases. V trimming: 0 bases; J trimming: 7 bases; junction bases outside the gene matches: 6. The CDR3 sequence is 15 residues long. Germline CDR1 and CDR2: SGDLS and YYNGEE. The CDR3 DNA reads TGTGCCAGCAGCGTAGGTCGCCAGCGGGACGGGGAGCTGTTTTTT. This gives the protein CASSVGRQRDGELFF.

Many counts were recorded for this clonotype. The chain couples TRBV9 to TRBJ2-1, with a weak D call TRBD2 (5 bases). With 4 bases removed from V and 3 bases from J, the gap between germline ends came to 17 bases. The CDR3 has 16 residues. The V gene's germline CDR1 is SGDLS and CDR2 YYNGEE. This CDR3 is CASSPGLAEIYNEQFF. The CDR3 region has the DNA TGTGCCAGCAGCCCAGGTCTAGCTGAAATCTACAATGAGCAGTTCTTC.

This clonotype appeared many times. The chain carries TRBV9 and TRBJ2-5; 9 bases map to TRBD1. V lost 0 bases to trimming and J lost 0 bases; unmatched junction nucleotides: 0. The germline V gene has CDR1 SGDLS and CDR2 YYNGEE. This CDR3 has 15 amino acids. The DNA of the CDR3 is TGTGCCAGCAGCGTAGGGGACAGGGACCAAGAGACCCAGTACTTC. Translating gives CASSVGDRDQETQYF.

This clonotype was observed many times. The chain joins TRBV9 to TRBJ1-1; D is unresolved. Germline V gene lookup returns CDR1 SGDLS and CDR2 YYNGEE. This CDR3 has 13 amino acids. Trimming shortened V by 2 bases and J by 0 bases, and 5 bases separated the two germline ends. CDR3 in amino acids: CASSVTMNTEAFF. The CDR3 region has the DNA TGTGCCAGCAGCGTGACTATGAACACTGAAGCTTTCTTT.

This clonotype was seen repeatedly, ten times or more. This rearrangement joins TRBV9 to TRBJ2-2; D may be TRBD1 (7 bases). Germline V gives CDR1 SGDLS, CDR2 YYNGEE. This CDR3 region has 15 residues. V was cut by 0 bases and J by 4 bases, with 10 bases left in between. In DNA form, the CDR3 reads TGTGCCAGCAGCGTAGGGCAGGGGGGCACCGGGGAGCTGTTTTTT. Its protein product is CASSVGQGGTGELFF.

This clonotype came up many times. CDR3 residues: CASSVEGNSLIEQYF. DNA for the CDR3: TGTGCCAGCAGCGTAGAAGGGAACTCCCTTATCGAGCAGTACTTC. V is TRBV9 and J is TRBJ2-7; D gene unclear. This CDR3 has 15 residues. Per germline, CDR1 SGDLS and CDR2 YYNGEE. V lost 0 bases to trimming and J lost 6 bases, with 16 bases between them.

This clonotype was counted ten times or more. The rearrangement uses TRBV9 and TRBJ2-5, with 14 bases aligning to TRBD2. V gave up 3 bases and J gave up 3 bases; unmatched junction bases: 4. Germline V CDR1 and CDR2: SGDLS, YYNGEE. There are 16 residues in the CDR3. CDR3 in DNA: TGTGCCAGCAGCGCCCGACTAGCGGGAGGGAAAGAGACCCAGTACTTC. It specifies CASSARLAGGKETQYF.

By share of the sample, this clonotype is medium-sized (0.01 to 0.1%). V usage is TRBV9 and J usage is TRBJ2-1, with 7 positions matching TRBD1. Unmatched junction bases numbered 2, after V lost 4 bases and J lost 4 bases. The CDR3 loop spans 13 amino acids. In germline, CDR1 is SGDLS, CDR2 YYNGEE. The CDR3 loop reads CASSPGQYNEQFF. The CDR3 DNA reads TGTGCCAGCAGCCCGGGACAGTACAATGAGCAGTTCTTC.

This clonotype was detected ten times or more. The genes are TRBV9 and TRBJ2-2; tentatively, D is TRBD1 or TRBD2 (5 bases each). Germline lookup yields CDR1 SGDLS and CDR2 YYNGEE. The CDR3 is 15 amino acids. V was pared by 5 bases and J by 2 bases, with 13 bases between. The CDR3 DNA reads as TGTGCCAGCAGTTACGGGGCGCGAAACACCGGGGAGCTGTTTTTT. This sequence encodes CASSYGARNTGELFF.

This clonotype was counted ten times or more. This chain connects TRBV9 to TRBJ2-7; D could derive from TRBD1 or TRBD2 (5 bases each). The CDR3 has 14 amino acids. The V and J ends lost 4 bases and 6 bases respectively, with 17 bases between them. Germline lookup yields CDR1 SGDLS and CDR2 YYNGEE. The CDR3 loop reads CASSTRGRGSEQYF. The DNA of the CDR3 is TGTGCCAGCAGCACGAGGGGTCGTGGGAGCGAGCAGTACTTC.